Listed below are T cell receptor beta chains from one sample, sequenced in a study of T cells after yellow fever vaccination. TCRdb itself ran the 5' RACE reads through MiXCR, one entry per CDR3 protein. This sample has some 350,000 distinct CDR3 sequences, with under 14% found just once. Sequenced material: PBMCs, taken on the day of the first yellow fever vaccination. These receptor sequences come from a young man who received the YFV17D yellow fever vaccine. The CDR3 runs from the conserved cysteine through the conserved F or W. The order of the fields is clone size, V gene, D gene, J gene, CDR3 protein, CDR3 DNA. The D gene is left open where the match is weak. Size values are once, few and many counts, or a class for expanded clones, and some rows have none.

>.|TRBV18|.|TRBJ2-3
CASSPGRGSIPDTQYF
TGTGCCAGCTCCCCGGGCCGGGGCTCTATTCCAGATACGCAGTATTTT
>.|TRBV24-1|TRBD1|TRBJ1-1
CATQPGQGRWTEAFF
TGTGCCACCCAACCGGGACAGGGACGATGGACTGAAGCTTTCTTT
>.|TRBV4-3|.|TRBJ2-3
CASSQAPLSTQYF
TGCGCCAGCAGCCAAGCCCCCCTAAGTACGCAGTATTTT
>few|TRBV19|.|TRBJ1-5
CASSITINQPQHF
TGTGCCAGTAGTATAACAATTAATCAGCCCCAGCATTTT
>.|TRBV9|.|TRBJ2-2
CASSSNMGGRKTGELFF
TGTGCCAGCAGCTCCAACATGGGGGGCAGGAAGACCGGGGAGCTGTTTTTT
>.|TRBV20-1|.|TRBJ2-2
CSASATGRSGELFF
TGCAGCGCTAGCGCAACTGGGAGATCCGGGGAGCTGTTTTTT
>.|TRBV7-2|TRBD1|TRBJ1-6
CASSPRQGRNSPLHF
TGTGCCAGCAGCCCCAGACAGGGGAGGAATTCACCCCTCCACTTT
>.|TRBV7-2|TRBD1|TRBJ1-2
CASSLTGTVGNYGYTF
TGTGCCAGCAGCTTAACTGGGACAGTAGGGAACTATGGCTACACCTTC
>.|TRBV18|.|TRBJ2-6
CASSPRGAGANVLTF
TGTGCCAGCTCACCAAGGGGGGCTGGGGCCAACGTCCTGACTTTC
>.|TRBV11-2|.|TRBJ2-7
CASSTIERYEQYF
TGTGCCAGCAGCACGATTGAGAGATACGAGCAGTACTTC
>many|TRBV9|.|TRBJ2-5
CASSTGLPMKTQYF
TGTGCCAGCAGCACGGGACTGCCGATGAAGACCCAGTACTTC
>.|TRBV5-6|.|TRBJ1-6
CASSLSLDYIRKSPLHF
TGTGCCAGCAGCTTGTCTCTGGACTATATTAGGAAATCACCCCTCCACTTT
>.|TRBV20-1|TRBD1|TRBJ1-6
CSASEGANNSPLHF
TGCAGTGCTAGTGAGGGGGCGAATAATTCACCCCTCCACTTT
>.|TRBV6-2/TRBV6-3|TRBD1|TRBJ1-1
CASRTGGGSNTEAFF
TGTGCCAGCAGAACAGGGGGGGGTTCGAACACTGAAGCTTTCTTT
>.|TRBV7-6|TRBD1|TRBJ2-5
CASSPRGQISRETQYF
TGTGCCAGCAGCCCTAGGGGACAGATTAGTAGAGAGACCCAGTACTTC
>many|TRBV7-8|TRBD2|TRBJ2-3
CASSSSGGAGDTQYF
TGTGCCAGCAGCTCTAGCGGGGGGGCTGGAGATACGCAGTATTTT
>many|TRBV4-1|.|TRBJ2-7
CASSRGPYYEQYF
TGCGCCAGCAGCCGCGGACCGTACTACGAGCAGTACTTC
>.|TRBV6-2/TRBV6-3|.|TRBJ2-1
CASSYGPFTYNEQFF
TGTGCCAGCAGTTATGGCCCCTTCACCTACAATGAGCAGTTCTTC
>.|TRBV25-1|.|TRBJ2-5
CASSEYLLDGETQYF
TGTGCCAGCAGTGAATATCTACTAGATGGGGAGACCCAGTACTTC
>.|TRBV5-4|.|TRBJ2-3
CAGGAFTDTQYF
TGTGCCGGGGGGGCGTTCACAGATACGCAGTATTTT
>few|TRBV29-1|TRBD1|TRBJ2-5
CSAPSGTGVGETQYF
TGCAGCGCCCCTTCCGGGACAGGGGTGGGAGAGACCCAGTACTTC
>few|TRBV12-3/TRBV12-4|.|TRBJ1-5
CASSLRGLNQPQHF
TGTGCCAGCAGTTTACGGGGCCTAAATCAGCCCCAGCATTTT
>many|TRBV29-1|.|TRBJ1-2
CSVEEELRQGGYTF
TGCAGCGTTGAAGAGGAGTTACGGCAGGGGGGCTACACCTTC
>.|TRBV19|.|TRBJ1-5
CASSMGSGRPQHF
TGTGCCAGTAGTATGGGCTCGGGACGGCCCCAGCATTTT
>few|TRBV12-3/TRBV12-4|TRBD1|TRBJ1-5
CASRPQGQPQHF
TGTGCCAGCAGACCACAGGGGCAGCCCCAGCATTTT
>.|TRBV4-2|.|TRBJ2-3
CASSRGLLRDSDTQYF
TGTGCCAGCAGCCGGGGGCTGCTACGGGACTCAGATACGCAGTATTTT
>.|TRBV18|.|TRBJ2-5
CASSPGPRSQETQYF
TGTGCCAGCTCACCAGGACCCCGAAGCCAAGAGACCCAGTACTTC
>few|TRBV5-1|.|TRBJ1-1
CASSFDGANTEAFF
TGCGCCAGCAGCTTTGACGGGGCAAACACTGAAGCTTTCTTT
>.|TRBV12-3/TRBV12-4|TRBD1|TRBJ1-2
CASSLRTGGGYGYTF
TGTGCCAGCAGTTTAAGGACAGGGGGCGGCTATGGCTACACCTTC
>.|TRBV27|.|TRBJ2-7
CASRSSVRGAVEQYF
TGTGCCAGCAGAAGTTCTGTCCGAGGTGCTGTCGAGCAGTACTTC
>.|TRBV20-1|TRBD2|TRBJ2-5
CSARLAGLDETQYF
TGCAGTGCTAGACTAGCGGGTTTAGATGAGACCCAGTACTTC
>few|TRBV25-1|TRBD1|TRBJ2-6
CASTSTGPPSGANVLTF
TGTGCCAGCACCTCGACAGGGCCCCCCTCTGGGGCCAACGTCCTGACTTTC
>.|TRBV6-1|.|TRBJ2-3
CASKTHTGFIGDTQYF
TGTGCCAGCAAAACCCATACAGGGTTCATTGGAGATACGCAGTATTTT